Each of the 2 T cell receptor beta chains below was sequenced from the same sample in a study of PD-1 blockade in classical Hodgkin lymphoma. All trial patients relapsed after autologous stem cell transplantation. Profiled with immunoSEQ multiplex PCR; TCRdb holds only in-frame clones, not every one. The data contain 35,000 or so clones, about 70% of them seen just once; the ten biggest clones take up 14%. Sequenced material: peripheral blood mononuclear cells (PBMCs), taken before the second cycle of nivolumab. These receptors were taken from a human donor with classical Hodgkin lymphoma.

The chain combines TRBV7-2 with TRBJ2-3; 9 nucleotides align to TRBD2. The germline gives CDR1 SGHTA, CDR2 FQGNSA. This CDR3 has 15 amino acids. J gave up 1 base and V 5 bases, and 4 bases lay outside the gene matches. CDR3 sequence (DNA): TGTGCCAGCAGCATTTTAGCGGGGGGCACAGATACGCAGTATTTT. Protein product: CASSILAGGTDTQYF.

This sequence joins TRBV6-6 and TRBJ1-3, with TRBD1 matching over 8 bases. Trimming cost V 0 bases and J 2 bases; bases outside gene matches: 0. Per germline, CDR1 MNHNY and CDR2 SVGAGI (reference sequence). The CDR3 contains 15 residues. CDR3 nucleotide sequence: TGTGCCAGCAGTTACTCGACAGGGGCTGGAAACACCATATATTTT. This sequence encodes CASSYSTGAGNTIYF.